These 14 T cell receptor beta chains share one sample of origin, sequenced in a study of OX40 agonist ivuxolimab in advanced cancers. The data were produced by immunoSEQ multiplex PCR, yet TCRdb's version contains in-frame clones alone and is incomplete. This sample has about 54,000 clones, with 75% to 90% found just once. The starting material was CD4+ or CD8+ T cells sorted from blood, obtained in a trial of the OX40 agonist ivuxolimab. Every receptor here comes from an adult with an advanced solid tumor such as melanoma, head and neck, liver or kidney cancer.

V and J are TRBV10-3 and TRBJ2-7; maybe TRBD1 (6 bases). Germline assignment: CDR1 ENHRY and CDR2 SYGVKD. This CDR3 region has 14 residues. V lost 3 bases and J 1 base, leaving 10 bases between the germline ends. CDR3 amino acids: CAISDPDRSYEQYF. The CDR3 nucleotides are TGTGCCATCAGTGACCCAGACAGGTCCTACGAGCAGTACTTC.

The J gene is TRBJ2-3, the V gene TRBV27, with TRBD2 identical over 13 bases. Germline trimming cut 6 bases from V and 5 bases from J; bases unmatched to any gene: 5. The CDR3 extends over 15 amino acids. Germline lookup yields CDR1 MNHEY and CDR2 SMNVEV (reference sequence). The CDR3 region is CASSQGLAGEDTQYF. The CDR3 DNA reads TGTGCCAGCAGCCAAGGACTAGCGGGGGAAGATACGCAGTATTTT.

The chain joins TRBV7-3 to TRBJ2-5; 9 positions match TRBD1. The CDR3 loop spans 16 amino acids. The V gene end was trimmed by 5 bases and the J gene end by 5 bases; junction bases not matched to a gene: 12. CDR1 and CDR2 from the germline V gene are SGHTA and FQGTGA. This chain's CDR3 is CASSRYGTGFRETQYF. In DNA form, the CDR3 reads TGTGCCAGCAGCCGTTATGGGACAGGGTTTCGGGAGACCCAGTACTTC.

The chain links TRBV4-2 to TRBJ2-5; 9 nucleotides match TRBD1. The germline gives CDR1 LGHNA, CDR2 YNFKEQ. After removal of 2 bases from V and 4 bases from J, the junction contained 2 bases not matched to a gene. The CDR3 sequence is 14 residues long. The CDR3 DNA is TGTGCCAGCAGCCAATCGACAGGGGGAGAGACCCAGTACTTC. It specifies CASSQSTGGETQYF.

The chain joins TRBV19 to TRBJ1-1; D perhaps matches TRBD1 (5 bases). The V gene's germline CDR1 is LNHDA and CDR2 SQIVND (reference sequence). Deletions cut 11 bases from V and 5 bases from J, with 21 bases between. This CDR3 comprises 14 residues. The CDR3 DNA reads as TGTGCCTCCGGGGCGAGGGATGGAGGGACTGAAGCTTTCTTT. It translates to CASGARDGGTEAFF.

The J gene is TRBJ1-3, the V gene TRBV18; D might be TRBD1 (5 bases). This CDR3 has 17 residues. Germline V lookup: CDR1 KGHSH, CDR2 LQKENI. Trimming cost V 5 bases and J 0 bases, with 17 bases left between them. CDR3 DNA sequence: TGTGCCAGCTCATCAGGGTGGGGATCGGGCTCTGGAAACACCATATATTTT. Residues: CASSSGWGSGSGNTIYF.

V gene TRBV10-2 combines with J gene TRBJ2-7; D is perhaps TRBD2 (6 bases). V lost 0 bases and J lost 0, with 15 bases in between. This CDR3 is built from 17 residues. Germline CDR1 is WSHSY and CDR2 is SAAADI. CDR3 bases: TGCGCCAGCAGTGAGTCGGTGCTCGCGGGGAGCTCCTACGAGCAGTACTTC. This gives the protein CASSESVLAGSSYEQYF.

This chain links TRBV27 with TRBJ1-2; 10 bases map to TRBD1. The V and J ends lost 6 bases and 5 bases, in that order; junction bases with no gene match: 6. Germline loops: CDR1 MNHEY, CDR2 SMNVEV (reference sequence). The CDR3 is made up of 14 amino acids. CDR3 region: CASRPDRGRYGYTF. Written as DNA, the CDR3 is TGTGCCAGCAGACCGGACAGGGGGAGGTATGGCTACACCTTC.

In its sample, this clone was seen a few times. The chain employs TRBV5-8 and TRBJ1-2, with unresolved D. The CDR3 loop spans 14 amino acids. CDR1 and CDR2 (germline): SGHTS, YDEGEE. The ends were cut back, 10 bases at V and 0 bases at J, with 16 bases in the middle. The chain's CDR3 is CASMGRGANYGYTF. For the CDR3, the DNA is TGTGCCTCTATGGGCCGGGGAGCTAACTATGGCTACACCTTC. Full variable domain (outside the CDR3, taken from reference TRBV5-8 and TRBJ1-2): EAGVTQSPTHLIKTRGQQATLRCSPISGHTSVYWYQQALGLGLQFLLWYDEGEERNRGNFPPRFSGRQFPNYSSELNVNALELEDSALYLCASMGRGANYGYTFGSGTRLTVV.

This chain joins TRBV14 and TRBJ2-5; 10 nucleotides align to TRBD2. Losses at the gene ends were 4 bases for V and 9 bases for J; bases not matched to a gene: 11. CDR1 SGHDN and CDR2 FVKESK come from the germline V gene. The CDR3 sequence is 15 residues long. CDR3 amino acids: CASSPLEAGGMAQYF. CDR3 sequence (DNA): TGTGCCAGCAGCCCCTTGGAAGCGGGAGGGATGGCCCAGTACTTC.

This chain links TRBV19 with TRBJ2-3, with TRBD2 matching 9 bases. This CDR3 spans 17 amino acids. Germline V gives CDR1 LNHDA, CDR2 SQIVND (reference sequence). V lost 6 bases to trimming and J lost 3 bases; unmatched junction nucleotides: 13. In DNA form, the CDR3 reads TGTGCCAGTAGAAACCCCTGGATAGCGGGGGAGACAGATACGCAGTATTTT. It translates to CASRNPWIAGETDTQYF.

The gene calls are TRBV5-4 and TRBJ2-1; 10 nucleotides agree with TRBD2. Trimming took 2 bases from V and 6 from J; bases not matched to a gene: 5. CDR1 is SGHNT, CDR2 YYREEE, per germline (reference sequence). There are 15 residues in the CDR3. The CDR3 DNA reads as TGTGCCAGCAGCTTAGGACTAGCGGATTCCAATGAGCAGTTCTTC. This codes for CASSLGLADSNEQFF.

V usage is TRBV28 and J usage is TRBJ1-1, with a weak D call TRBD1 (5 bases). The CDR3 length is 13 residues. Germline V gene sequence: CDR1 MDHEN, CDR2 SYDVKM. V lost 8 bases and J 6 bases, leaving 16 bases between the germline ends. CDR3 amino acids: CASGEGRAAEAFF. CDR3 DNA: TGTGCCAGCGGAGAGGGCAGGGCGGCTGAAGCTTTCTTT.

CDR3 DNA: TGTGCCAGCAGTTCTTACAGCTCTGGGGCCAACGTCCTGACTTTC. The encoded protein is CASSSYSSGANVLTF. The V and J genes are TRBV2 and TRBJ2-6, with D unresolved. V was trimmed by 5 bases and J by 0 bases, leaving 8 bases between them. In germline, CDR1 is SNHLY, CDR2 FYNNEI. There are 15 residues in the CDR3.